These 12 T cell receptor beta chains share one sample of origin, sequenced in a study of tissue T cells after allogeneic stem cell transplantation. Time point indicated: mouse harvest day 14 after allogeneic transplant. Mouse grafts combined 10^7 T-cell-depleted bone marrow cells with 10^6 splenic CD5+ T cells. This table comes from immunoSEQ multiplex PCR, and its TCRdb copy is limited to in-frame clones, with some not included. The data hold about 4,500 clones, with about 41% observed a single time. Specimen: gut tissue. Receptors were obtained from a female BALB/c mouse given C57BL/6 T cells with graft-versus-host disease after an allogeneic hematopoietic cell transplant.

In this sample, this clone is large. Gene names follow the mouse nomenclature. The CDR3 goes on 1 residue after the read ends, and that part is filled in from the germline J gene. This chain connects TRBV19 to TRBJ2-7; the match to TRBD2 covers 9 bases. J gave up 0 bases and V 1 base, and 5 bases lay outside the gene matches. CDR1 and CDR2 (germline): FNHDT, SITEND (reference sequence). The CDR3 spans 16 residues. The CDR3 spells CASSILGGRSSYEQYF. The part of the CDR3 DNA that was read is TGTGCCAGCAGTATACTGGGGGGGAGGAGCTCCTATGAACAGTAC.

This clone came up a few times. The gene names here belong to mouse. The sequence runs out 1 residue before the end of the CDR3; the remainder is reconstructed from the germline J gene. This chain connects TRBV3 to TRBJ2-1, with 7 bases matching TRBD1. Germline V gene sequence: CDR1 SNHLY, CDR2 FYNGKV (reference sequence). The CDR3 spans 13 residues. With 5 bases clipped from V and 3 bases from J, the junction kept 1 base outside the gene matches. The CDR3: CASSRQGYAEQFF. The CDR3 DNA, read in part, is TGTGCCAGCAGCCGACAGGGCTATGCTGAGCAGTTC.

This clone was seen a few times. Genes and germline come from the mouse. The CDR3 end is not reached by the read, which stops 1 residue before it; the germline J gene fills it in. The chain has TRBV26 and TRBJ1-2; 8 bases line up with TRBD1. Germline values: CDR1 KGHPV, CDR2 FQNQEV (reference sequence). The CDR3 consists of 15 residues. With V trimmed by 2 bases and J by 2 bases, 4 bases remained unmatched. CDR3 residues: CASSLNAGGNSDYTF. The CDR3 DNA, read in part, is TGTGCCAGCAGTCTGAATGCAGGGGGCAACTCCGACTACACC.

This clone was counted a few times. The listed genes are named as in mouse. Partial CDR3 DNA: TGCTCCAGCCGACAGTATAACAACCAGGCTCCGCTT. This codes for CSSRQYNNQAPL. The whole CDR3 region reads CSSRQYNNQAPLF. The chain is built from TRBV23 and TRBJ1-5; TRBD1, as called in the table, went unchecked against the DNA. The missing CDR3 end, 1 residue past where the read stops, is filled in from the germline J gene. CDR3 length: 13 amino acids. Germline lookup yields CDR1 KGHTA and CDR2 FQNQQP.

This clone is large. Gene names and germline refer to mouse. The read ends 1 residue before the CDR3 terminus; that terminus is restored from the germline J gene. V gene TRBV12-1 combines with J gene TRBJ2-7; 10 bases agree with TRBD2. CDR3 size: 13 residues. CDR1 SGHSN and CDR2 HYEKVE come from the germline V gene. The trim removed 3 bases at V and 4 bases at J, leaving 2 bases unmatched. CDR3 protein: CASSSDWGYEQYF. The DNA read from the CDR3 is TGTGCCAGCTCTTCGGACTGGGGGTATGAACAGTAC.

This clone was observed a handful of times. Germline and genes here are mouse. Read sequence stops 1 residue before the CDR3 end, and the germline J gene provides the missing end. The chain carries TRBV26 and TRBJ2-4; 11 bases map to TRBD2. CDR1 is KGHPV, CDR2 FQNQEV, per germline (reference sequence). This CDR3 spans 14 amino acids. Losses at the gene ends were 6 bases for V and 6 bases for J; bases not matched to a gene: 5. The CDR3 protein is CASSTDWGENTLYF. The sequenced CDR3 bases are TGTGCCAGCAGCACGGACTGGGGGGAGAACACCTTGTAC.

As to this clone: Mouse germline and gene names are used. Read coverage stops 1 residue before the CDR3 terminus; the germline J gene supplies the remainder. V and J are TRBV15 and TRBJ2-7, with D unresolved. The CDR3 is 13 amino acids. From germline, CDR1 is SGHND and CDR2 FRSKSL. V lost 0 bases and J 4 bases, leaving 7 bases between the germline ends. CDR3 residues: CASSLAQLYEQYF. Incomplete CDR3 DNA: TGTGCCAGCAGTTTAGCACAGCTTTATGAACAGTAC.

This clone is categorized as medium-sized (0.01 to 0.1%). All gene names here are mouse names. The read ends 1 residue early relative to the CDR3; the germline J gene fills the gap. The J gene is TRBJ1-4, the V gene TRBV16; maybe TRBD1 (6 bases). The CDR3 contains 15 residues. The V and J ends lost 5 bases and 7 bases respectively, with 17 bases between them. CDR1 and CDR2 from the germline V gene are SGHSA and FRNQAP. CDR3 loop: CASSPEGGRGERLFF. Incomplete CDR3 DNA: TGTGCAAGCAGCCCGGAGGGGGGGCGAGGCGAAAGATTATTT.

This clone is medium-sized by share. Genes and germline are mouse. The read falls 1 residue short of the CDR3 end, and the missing part is taken from the germline J gene. J is TRBJ1-1 and V is TRBV26; TRBD1 matches at 10 bases. Germline loops: CDR1 KGHPV, CDR2 FQNQEV (reference sequence). This CDR3 spans 14 amino acids. Trimming removed 4 bases from V and 1 base from J; junction bases left unmatched: 0. The CDR3: CASSRQGANTEVFF. CDR3 bases read: TGTGCCAGCAGTCGACAGGGGGCGAACACAGAAGTCTTC. Using reference TRBV26 and TRBJ1-1 for the parts outside the CDR3, the full variable domain is NSKVIQTPRYLVKGQGQKAKMRCIPEKGHPVVFWYQQNKNNEFKFLINFQNQEVLQQIDMTEKRFSAECPSNSPCSLEIQSSEAGDSALYLCASSRQGANTEVFFGKGTRLTVV.

A remark on this clone: The gene symbols are mouse symbols. The CDR3 end is not reached by the read, which stops 1 residue before it; the germline J gene fills it in. The chain uses TRBV23 and TRBJ1-2; the table assigns TRBD1, which was not confirmed against the DNA. Looked up from germline, CDR1 is KGHTA and CDR2 is FQNQQP. The CDR3 totals 14 residues. The CDR3 sequence is CSSSPTPANSDYTF. The CDR3 DNA, read in part, is TGCTCCAGCAGTCCGACACCTGCAAACTCCGACTACACC.

Turning to this clone: Here the gene names and germline are mouse. The read halts 1 residue ahead of the CDR3 end, with the missing end drawn from the germline J gene. This chain links TRBV20 with TRBJ1-1; a weak D match, TRBD1 (6 bases). The CDR3 length is 13 residues. From germline, CDR1 is GFQATS and CDR2 STVNSAI. Deletions cut 6 bases from V and 1 base from J, with 12 bases between. This CDR3 reads CGAPGTINTEVFF. The sequenced CDR3 bases are TGTGGTGCCCCCGGGACAATAAACACAGAAGTCTTC.

Concerning this clone itself: Mouse names are used for the genes. The read is 1 residue too short to cover the CDR3 end, so that end is filled in from the germline J gene. This chain connects TRBV26 to TRBJ2-7; a possible D gene is TRBD1 (6 bases). In germline, CDR1 is KGHPV, CDR2 FQNQEV (reference sequence). V lost 4 bases and J 4 bases, leaving 8 bases between the germline ends. The CDR3 runs 12 residues. The CDR3 region is CASSRGQYEQYF. The covered CDR3 bases are TGTGCCAGCAGTCGCGGACAGTATGAACAGTAC. The complete variable domain, with remaining parts taken from reference TRBV26 and TRBJ2-7, reads NSKVIQTPRYLVKGQGQKAKMRCIPEKGHPVVFWYQQNKNNEFKFLINFQNQEVLQQIDMTEKRFSAECPSNSPCSLEIQSSEAGDSALYLCASSRGQYEQYFGPGTRLTVL.